This is a list of T cell receptor beta chains from one sample in a study of blood T cell repertoires in COVID-19. Using immunoSEQ multiplex PCR, the repertoire was profiled, and TCRdb retains in-frame clones only, with some absent. In the table there are over 150,000 clones, over 75% of which are singletons. Sequencing input: PBMCs or T cells enriched from blood (not recorded which). The receptor set was obtained from a woman in her 50s who had recovered from COVID-19. Each CDR3 is given with its conserved first and last residue. A D gene is named only where the DNA matches it firmly.

v_gene,d_gene,CDR3aa
TRBV5-5,NA,CASSVRTDTNYGYTF
TRBV6-5,NA,CASSYSLEAGYTF
TRBV7-2,TRBD1,CASSSGTGVYNEQFF
TRBV6-5,NA,CASIETGFTGELFF
TRBV6-5,NA,CASRNLNTEAFF
TRBV6-1,NA,CASSEAQGLNEQFF
TRBV10-3,TRBD1,CAISSGQRNEQFF
TRBV5-1,NA,CASSLASGLPATDTQYF
TRBV7-9,NA,CASSLRLGDNEQFF
TRBV18,NA,CASSLTVSRVNEQFF
TRBV7-5,NA,CARSSRVRNEQFF
TRBV7-9,TRBD1,CASSIGQENTEAFF
TRBV4-1,TRBD1,CASSQEWTGRVRTNEKLFF
TRBV29-1,TRBD1,CSVAKGAGNQPQHF
TRBV11-3,NA,CASSVSGGTEAFF
TRBV4-2,NA,CASSQDLEPTYEQYF
TRBV28,TRBD1,CASSPGQGTRLHIQYF
TRBV5-1,TRBD2,CASSPRLAGGSGEQYF
TRBV19,TRBD1,CATSDRGGTDTQYF
TRBV6-1,NA,CASSETDHSGNTIYF
TRBV5-1,TRBD2,CASSSDSGTYEQYF
TRBV27,TRBD1,CASSLPDRVAYEQYF
TRBV25-1,NA,CATCPGHLDEQYF
TRBV27,NA,CASSGARFNQPQHF
TRBV5-1,TRBD1,CASSPPGQGNEKLFF
TRBV6-5,NA,CASSYDSGPGEKLFF
TRBV9,NA,CASSVASSAGGTDTQYF
TRBV5-6,TRBD2,CASSLPGLAGAEQYF
TRBV7-2,TRBD1,CASSLRGQAGNTIYF
TRBV12-3/TRBV12-4,NA,CASSITGTEAFF
TRBV24-1,NA,CATSDPQKPDTEAFF
TRBV27,NA,CASSLMTTGELFF
TRBV3-1/TRBV3-2,NA,CASSQSAYEQYF
TRBV24-1,TRBD2,CATSTPSGRASYNEQFF
TRBV18,NA,CASSPAGAGNQPQHF